The source of this TCR beta chain is a study of CD8+ T cells in alopecia areata. Study-level findings and limits: Normal skin's resident alphabeta T cells are also sequenced in scalp samples.

V lost 7 bases and J 3 bases, leaving 9 bases between the germline ends. This CDR3 is 11 amino acids long. Germline V CDR1 and CDR2: SQVTM, ANQGSEA. Extracted from the samples, RNA was reverse transcribed into cDNA to serve as the sequencing template. The protocol was immunoSEQ multiplex PCR, while the TCRdb copy is restricted to in-frame clones and leaves out a portion. The sample shows 150,000 to 200,000 clones, around 58% of them seen only once. Treatment indicated: oral pan-JAK inhibitor, 5-10 mg twice daily. Remarks on this clone: Antigen: not known.

This TCR came from a human donor with alopecia areata. The sample here was CD8+ T cells sorted from blood, taken at week 24, from a patient treated with tofacitinib. The chain employs TRBV29-1 and TRBJ1-1, with D hard to call. The CDR3 coding sequence is TGCAGCGCCGTCAGAGACACTGAAGCTTTCTTT. Translation gives CSAVRDTEAFF. The full variable domain, with the rest looked up from reference TRBV29-1 and TRBJ1-1, is SAVISQKPSRDICQRGTSLTIQCQVDSQVTMMFWYRQQPGQSLTLIATANQGSEATYESGFVIDKFPISRPNLTFSTLTVSNMSPEDSSIYLCSAVRDTEAFFGQGTRLTVV.